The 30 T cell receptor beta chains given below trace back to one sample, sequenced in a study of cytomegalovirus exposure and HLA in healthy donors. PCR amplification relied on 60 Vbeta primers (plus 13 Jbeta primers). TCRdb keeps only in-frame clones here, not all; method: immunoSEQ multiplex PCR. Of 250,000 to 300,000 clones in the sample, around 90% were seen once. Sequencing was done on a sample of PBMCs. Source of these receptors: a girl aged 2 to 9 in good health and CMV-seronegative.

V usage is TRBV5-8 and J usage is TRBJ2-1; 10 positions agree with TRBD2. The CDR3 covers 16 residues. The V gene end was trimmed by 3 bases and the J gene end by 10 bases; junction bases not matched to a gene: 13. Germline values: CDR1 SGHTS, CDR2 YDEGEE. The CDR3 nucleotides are TGTGCCAGCAGCTCAAAACAGATAGCGGGGGGACGAGAGCAGTTCTTC. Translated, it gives CASSSKQIAGGREQFF.

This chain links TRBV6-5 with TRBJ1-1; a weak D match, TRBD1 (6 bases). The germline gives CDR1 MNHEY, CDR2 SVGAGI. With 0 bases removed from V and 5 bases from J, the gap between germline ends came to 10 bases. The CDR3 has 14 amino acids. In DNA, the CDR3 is TGTGCCAGCAGTTACTCGGGGGCGCGGACTGAAGCTTTCTTT. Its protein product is CASSYSGARTEAFF.

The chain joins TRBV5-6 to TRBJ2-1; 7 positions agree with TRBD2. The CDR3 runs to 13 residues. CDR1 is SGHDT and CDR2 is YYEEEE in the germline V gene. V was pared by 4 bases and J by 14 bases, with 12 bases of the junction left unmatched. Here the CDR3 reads CASSLGGMDMEFF. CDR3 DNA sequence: TGTGCCAGCAGCCTGGGAGGGATGGATATGGAGTTCTTC.

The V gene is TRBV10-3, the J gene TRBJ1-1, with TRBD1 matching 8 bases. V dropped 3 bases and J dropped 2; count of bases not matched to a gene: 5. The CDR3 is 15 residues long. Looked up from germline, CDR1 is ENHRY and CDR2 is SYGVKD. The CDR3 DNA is TGTGCCATCAGTGACTGGACAGGGTTAAACACTGAAGCTTTCTTT. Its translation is CAISDWTGLNTEAFF.

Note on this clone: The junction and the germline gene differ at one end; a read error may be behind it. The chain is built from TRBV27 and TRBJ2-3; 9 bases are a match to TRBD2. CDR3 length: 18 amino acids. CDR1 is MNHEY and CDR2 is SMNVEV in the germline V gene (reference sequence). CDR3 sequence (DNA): TGTGCCAGCAGTTTTAGGGCGGGGGGGCTTCGGGGCACGGATACGCAGTATTTT. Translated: CASSFRAGGLRGTDTQYF.

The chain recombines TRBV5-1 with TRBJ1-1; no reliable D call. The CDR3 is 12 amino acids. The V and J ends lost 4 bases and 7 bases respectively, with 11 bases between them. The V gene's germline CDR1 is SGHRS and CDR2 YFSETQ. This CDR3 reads CASSVGPNEAFF. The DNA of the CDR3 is TGCGCCAGCAGCGTTGGGCCGAATGAAGCTTTCTTT.

The CDR3 DNA follows: TGTGCCAGCAGCTTAGGGGGATGGGTTGATAGCGGGGGGGCCGAGCATGAGCAGTTCTTC. This translates into CASSLGGWVDSGGAEHEQFF. V usage is TRBV13 and J usage is TRBJ2-1; 11 bases line up with TRBD2. This CDR3 region has 20 residues. Trimming removed 0 bases from V and 8 bases from J; junction bases left unmatched: 18. The germline V gene encodes CDR1 PRHDT and CDR2 FYEKMQ (reference sequence).

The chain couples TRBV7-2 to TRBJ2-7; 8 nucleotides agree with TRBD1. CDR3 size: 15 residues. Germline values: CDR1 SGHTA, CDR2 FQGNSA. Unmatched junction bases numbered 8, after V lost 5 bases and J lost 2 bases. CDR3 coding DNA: TGTGCCAGCAGCGCGCAGGGGGCCGCTACCTACGAGCAGTACTTC. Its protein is CASSAQGAATYEQYF.

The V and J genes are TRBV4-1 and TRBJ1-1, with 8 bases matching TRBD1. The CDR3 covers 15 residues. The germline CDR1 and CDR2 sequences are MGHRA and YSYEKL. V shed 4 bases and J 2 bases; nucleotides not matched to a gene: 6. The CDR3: CASSPRGPINTEAFF. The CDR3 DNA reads TGCGCCAGCAGCCCCAGGGGGCCGATAAACACTGAAGCTTTCTTT.

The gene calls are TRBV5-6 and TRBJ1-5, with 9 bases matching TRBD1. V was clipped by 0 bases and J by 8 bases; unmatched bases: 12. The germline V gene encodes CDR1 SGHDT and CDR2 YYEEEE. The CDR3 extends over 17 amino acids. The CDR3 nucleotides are TGTGCCAGCAGCTTGGCTCTGACAGGGGGTAAAAAGGAGCCCCAGCATTTT. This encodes CASSLALTGGKKEPQHF.

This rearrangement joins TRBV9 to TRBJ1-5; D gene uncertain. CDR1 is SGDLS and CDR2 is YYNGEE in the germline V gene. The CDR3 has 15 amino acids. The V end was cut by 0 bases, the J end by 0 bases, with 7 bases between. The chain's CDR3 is CASSVVGDSNQPQHF. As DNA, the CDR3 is TGTGCCAGCAGCGTAGTTGGAGATAGCAATCAGCCCCAGCATTTT.

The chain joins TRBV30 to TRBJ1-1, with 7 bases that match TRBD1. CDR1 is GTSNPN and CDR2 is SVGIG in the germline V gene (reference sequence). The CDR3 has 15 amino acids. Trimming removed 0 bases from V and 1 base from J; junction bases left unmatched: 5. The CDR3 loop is CAWSVNSGGNTEAFF. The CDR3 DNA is TGTGCCTGGAGTGTAAATTCAGGGGGGAACACTGAAGCTTTCTTT. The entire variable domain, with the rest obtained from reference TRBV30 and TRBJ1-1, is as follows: SQTIHQWPATLVQPVGSPLSLECTVEGTSNPNLYWYRQAAGRGLQLLFYSVGIGQISSEVPQNLSASRPQDRQFILSSKKLLLSDSGFYLCAWSVNSGGNTEAFFGQGTRLTVV.

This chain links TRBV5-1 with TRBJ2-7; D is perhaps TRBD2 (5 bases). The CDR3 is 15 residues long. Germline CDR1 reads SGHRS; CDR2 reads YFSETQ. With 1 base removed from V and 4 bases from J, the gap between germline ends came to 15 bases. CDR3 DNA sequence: TGCGCCAGCAGCTTGATCCTCGGGGTGGGGTACGAGCAGTACTTC. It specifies CASSLILGVGYEQYF.

In nucleotides, the CDR3 is TGTGCCAGCAGCCCAACGACTAGCGGGGTAGCCAAAAACATTCAGTACTTC. This translates into CASSPTTSGVAKNIQYF. The gene calls are TRBV5-6 and TRBJ2-4; 11 bases map to TRBD2. Per the germline V gene, CDR1 is SGHDT and CDR2 is YYEEEE. V shed 4 bases, J shed 0 bases, and the junction held 6 bases outside the gene matches. This CDR3 comprises 17 residues.

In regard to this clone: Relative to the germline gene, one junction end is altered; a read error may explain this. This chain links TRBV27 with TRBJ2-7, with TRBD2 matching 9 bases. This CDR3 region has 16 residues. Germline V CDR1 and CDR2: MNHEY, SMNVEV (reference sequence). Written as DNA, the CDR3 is TGTGCCAGCAGCCCTCGAGCGGGAGGCCCATCCTACGGGCAGTACTTC. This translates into CASSPRAGGPSYGQYF.

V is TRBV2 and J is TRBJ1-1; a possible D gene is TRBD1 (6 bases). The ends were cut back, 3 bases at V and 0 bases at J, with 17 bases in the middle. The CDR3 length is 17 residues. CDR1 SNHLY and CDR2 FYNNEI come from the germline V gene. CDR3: CASSDANRAFMNTEAFF. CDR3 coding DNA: TGTGCCAGCAGTGATGCGAACAGGGCATTCATGAACACTGAAGCTTTCTTT.

The CDR3 nucleotides read TGTGCCAGCAGCTTGTTCACAGGGGCGTACCAAGAGACCCAGTACTTC. As protein: CASSLFTGAYQETQYF. The chain combines TRBV5-4 with TRBJ2-5; TRBD1 agrees at 7 bases. Germline CDR1 is SGHNT and CDR2 is YYREEE (reference sequence). V shed 1 base, J shed 0 bases, and the junction held 6 bases outside the gene matches. CDR3 length: 16 residues.

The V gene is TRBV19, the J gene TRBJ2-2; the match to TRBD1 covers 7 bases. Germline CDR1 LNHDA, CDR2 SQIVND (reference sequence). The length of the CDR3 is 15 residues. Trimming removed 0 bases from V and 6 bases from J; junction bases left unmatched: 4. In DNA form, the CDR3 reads TGTGCCAGTAGTATAGACCCCGGGACAGCCGGGGAGCTGTTTTTT. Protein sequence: CASSIDPGTAGELFF.

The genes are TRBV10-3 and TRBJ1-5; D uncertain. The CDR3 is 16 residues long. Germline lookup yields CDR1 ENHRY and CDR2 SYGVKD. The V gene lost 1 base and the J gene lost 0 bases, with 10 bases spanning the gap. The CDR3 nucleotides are TGTGCCATCAGTGAGTTCCCGGGAGATAGCAATCAGCCCCAGCATTTT. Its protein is CAISEFPGDSNQPQHF.

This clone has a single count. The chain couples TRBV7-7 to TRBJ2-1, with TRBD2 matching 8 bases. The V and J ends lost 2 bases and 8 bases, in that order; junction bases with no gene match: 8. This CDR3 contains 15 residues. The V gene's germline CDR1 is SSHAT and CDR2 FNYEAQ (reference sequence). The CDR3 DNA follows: TGTGCCAGCAGCTTAATAAGCGGGAGATTAGATGAGCAGTTCTTC. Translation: CASSLISGRLDEQFF. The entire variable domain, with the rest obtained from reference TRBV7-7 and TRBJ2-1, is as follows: GAGVSQSPRYKVTKRGQDVTLRCDPISSHATLYWYQQALGQGPEFLTYFNYEAQPDKSGLPSDRFSAERPEGSISTLTIQRTEQRDSAMYRCASSLISGRLDEQFFGPGTRLTVL.

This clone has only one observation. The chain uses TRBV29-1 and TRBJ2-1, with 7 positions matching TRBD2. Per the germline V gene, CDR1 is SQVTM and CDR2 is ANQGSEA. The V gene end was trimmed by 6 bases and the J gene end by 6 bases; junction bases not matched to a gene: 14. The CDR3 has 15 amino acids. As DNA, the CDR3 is TGCAGCGTGGCCGGGACTACCGGTCGAGGCAATGAGCAGTTCTTC. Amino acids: CSVAGTTGRGNEQFF.

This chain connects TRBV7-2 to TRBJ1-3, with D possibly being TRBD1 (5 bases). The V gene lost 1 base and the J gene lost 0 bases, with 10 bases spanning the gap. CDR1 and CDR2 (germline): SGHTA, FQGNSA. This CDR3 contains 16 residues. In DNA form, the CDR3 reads TGTGCCAGCAGCTTAGTCGGACACGACTCTGGAAACACCATATATTTT. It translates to CASSLVGHDSGNTIYF. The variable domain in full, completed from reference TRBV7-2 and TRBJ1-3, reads GAGVSQSPSNKVTEKGKDVELRCDPISGHTALYWYRQSLGQGLEFLIYFQGNSAPDKSGLPSDRFSAERTGGSVSTLTIQRTQQEDSAVYLCASSLVGHDSGNTIYFGEGSWLTVV.

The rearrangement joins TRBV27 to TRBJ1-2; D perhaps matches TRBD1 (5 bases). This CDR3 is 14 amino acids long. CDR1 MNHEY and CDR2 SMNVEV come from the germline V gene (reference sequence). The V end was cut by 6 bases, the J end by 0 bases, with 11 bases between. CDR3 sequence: CASRDAGANYGYTF. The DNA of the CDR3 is TGTGCCAGCAGGGACGCGGGGGCTAACTATGGCTACACCTTC.

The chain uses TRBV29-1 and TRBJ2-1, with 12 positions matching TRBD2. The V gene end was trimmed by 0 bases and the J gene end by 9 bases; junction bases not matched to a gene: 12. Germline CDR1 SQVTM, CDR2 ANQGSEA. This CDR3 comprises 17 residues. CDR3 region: CSVEDRRGLAGRSEQFF. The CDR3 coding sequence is TGCAGCGTTGAAGATCGGAGAGGACTAGCGGGACGGAGTGAGCAGTTCTTC.

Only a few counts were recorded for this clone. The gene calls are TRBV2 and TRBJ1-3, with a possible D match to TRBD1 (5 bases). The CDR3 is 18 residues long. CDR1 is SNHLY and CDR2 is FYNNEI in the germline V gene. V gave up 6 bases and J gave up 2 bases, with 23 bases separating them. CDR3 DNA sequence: TGTGCCAGCAGGGCTCGGGGGGTCTGGGGCGCGGCTGGAAACACCATATATTTT. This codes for CASRARGVWGAAGNTIYF. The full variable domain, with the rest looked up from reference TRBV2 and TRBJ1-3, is EPEVTQTPSHQVTQMGQEVILRCVPISNHLYFYWYRQILGQKVEFLVSFYNNEISEKSEIFDDQFSVERPDGSNFTLKIRSTKLEDSAMYFCASRARGVWGAAGNTIYFGEGSWLTVV.

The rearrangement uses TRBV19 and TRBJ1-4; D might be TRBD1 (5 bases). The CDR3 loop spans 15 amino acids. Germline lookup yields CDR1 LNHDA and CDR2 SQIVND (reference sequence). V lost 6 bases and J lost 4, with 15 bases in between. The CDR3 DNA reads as TGTGCCAGTAGGGACGGGGGACGGAATAATGAAAAACTGTTTTTT. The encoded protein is CASRDGGRNNEKLFF.

CDR3 in DNA: TGTGCCAGCAGTTTCCGGAACACCGGGGAGCTGTTTTTT. The encoded protein is CASSFRNTGELFF. This chain uses TRBV28 with TRBJ2-2; no definite D call. The CDR3 is 13 amino acids. Trimming stripped 3 bases from V and 1 base from J, with 3 bases between. Germline lookup yields CDR1 MDHEN and CDR2 SYDVKM.

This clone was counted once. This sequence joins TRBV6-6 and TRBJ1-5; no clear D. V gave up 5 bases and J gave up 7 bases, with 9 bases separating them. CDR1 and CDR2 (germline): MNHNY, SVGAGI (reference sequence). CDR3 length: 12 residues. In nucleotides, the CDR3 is TGTGCCAGCAGTCACCCCGGGCAGCCCCAGCATTTT. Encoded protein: CASSHPGQPQHF.

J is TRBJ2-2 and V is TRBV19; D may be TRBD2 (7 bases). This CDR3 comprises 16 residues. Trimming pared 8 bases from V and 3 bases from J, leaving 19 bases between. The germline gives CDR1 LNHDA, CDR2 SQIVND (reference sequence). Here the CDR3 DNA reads TGTGCCAGTGTAAAGTTGGGGGGGCCAGACACCGGGGAGCTGTTTTTT. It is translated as CASVKLGGPDTGELFF.

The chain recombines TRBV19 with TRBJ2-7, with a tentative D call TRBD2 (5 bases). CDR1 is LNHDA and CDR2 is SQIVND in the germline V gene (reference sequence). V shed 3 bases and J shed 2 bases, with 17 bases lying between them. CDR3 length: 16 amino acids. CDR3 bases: TGTGCCAGTAGTATGGAGGAAGGCAGGAGTACCTACGAGCAGTACTTC. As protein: CASSMEEGRSTYEQYF.